The TCR beta chain under discussion was sequenced for a study of blood T cells in healthy people across ages. CDR3 length equals 16 residues. CDR1 and CDR2 from the germline V gene are SEHNR and FQNEAQ (reference sequence). This clonotype was detected a few times. Then a second PCR, running roughly 7 to 12 cycles, was carried out with a sample-barcoded 5' primer and a J-beta primer mix. TCRdb re-derived calls from the 5' RACE reads in MiXCR, one entry per CDR3 protein. The top ten clones hold around 18% of a sample with about 780,000 distinct CDR3 sequences, around 45% of them seen once. The chain recombines TRBV7-9 with TRBJ2-7; weak D call: TRBD2 (5 bases). TRBJ2-5 matches the DNA end more closely, so the J call is doubtful. Sequenced input: blood. This TCR was recovered from a man of 80 years or more in good health. DNA of the CDR3: TGTGCCAGCAGCCCCCGAGATCACCGGGGACAAGAGACCCAGTACTTC. It codes for CASSPRDHRGQETQYF.